This entry lists 23 T cell receptor beta chains sequenced from one sample in a study of OX40 agonist ivuxolimab in advanced cancers. Clones were sequenced by immunoSEQ multiplex PCR, and TCRdb holds only the in-frame ones, with some missing. The repertoire includes about 58,000 clones, 70% to 90% of them detected once, and roughly 0.76% sits in the top ten. The sample in question was CD4+ or CD8+ T cells sorted from blood, obtained in a trial of the OX40 agonist ivuxolimab. The receptor set was obtained from an adult with an advanced solid tumor such as melanoma, head and neck, liver or kidney cancer.

CDR3: CASSIDPGGVDQPQHF. The CDR3 coding sequence is TGTGCCAGTAGTATAGACCCGGGAGGGGTCGATCAGCCCCAGCATTTT. The rearrangement uses TRBV19 and TRBJ1-5; D might be TRBD1 (5 bases). V dropped 0 bases and J dropped 5 bases, with 14 bases sitting between them. There are 16 residues in the CDR3. Germline V gene sequence: CDR1 LNHDA, CDR2 SQIVND (reference sequence).

The chain uses TRBV18 and TRBJ1-3; no definite D call. CDR1 is KGHSH, CDR2 LQKENI, per germline. The CDR3 has 15 residues. V lost 2 bases and J lost 3, with 11 bases in between. The CDR3 loop reads CASSPRQSFGNTIYF. As DNA, the CDR3 is TGTGCCAGCTCACCAAGACAATCCTTTGGAAACACCATATATTTT. The entire variable domain, with the rest obtained from reference TRBV18 and TRBJ1-3, is as follows: NAGVMQNPRHLVRRRGQEARLRCSPMKGHSHVYWYRQLPEEGLKFMVYLQKENIIDESGMPKERFSAEFPKEGPSILRIQQVVRGDSAAYFCASSPRQSFGNTIYFGEGSWLTVV.

The chain carries TRBV23-1 and TRBJ2-7; 9 bases agree with TRBD2. TRBV23-1 falls under the ORF class, with uncertain function. Trimming removed 5 bases from V and 0 bases from J; junction bases left unmatched: 14. The length of the CDR3 is 18 residues. The CDR3 DNA is TGCGCCAGCAGTACCCGGGAGTCCTGGACTAGCGTCTCCTACGAGCAGTACTTC. Translated: CASSTRESWTSVSYEQYF.

This chain links TRBV7-6 with TRBJ2-2; 8 positions agree with TRBD1. V dropped 6 bases and J dropped 0; count of bases not matched to a gene: 6. Germline values: CDR1 SGHVS, CDR2 FNYEAQ. CDR3 length equals 16 residues. In nucleotides, the CDR3 is TGTGCCAGCAGACTCGGACAGGGCTCGAACACCGGGGAGCTGTTTTTT. This codes for CASRLGQGSNTGELFF.

The V and J genes are TRBV30 and TRBJ1-1; D uncertain. The V gene's germline CDR1 is GTSNPN and CDR2 SVGIG (reference sequence). CDR3 length: 14 residues. V lost 2 bases and J lost 3, with 13 bases in between. This chain's CDR3 is CAWSNTRGDTEAFF. For the CDR3, the DNA is TGTGCCTGGAGTAACACACGGGGAGACACTGAAGCTTTCTTT.

The chain uses TRBV5-6 and TRBJ2-3, with a possible D match to TRBD2 (6 bases). Germline V gene lookup returns CDR1 SGHDT and CDR2 YYEEEE. V gave up 1 base and J gave up 1 base, with 7 bases separating them. The CDR3 totals 14 residues. The CDR3 spells CASSLQRGTDTQYF. The CDR3 DNA reads as TGTGCCAGCAGCTTGCAGCGGGGCACAGATACGCAGTATTTT.

The chain is built from TRBV7-2 and TRBJ2-7; TRBD2 aligns across 7 bases. The CDR3 runs to 15 residues. Germline CDR1 and CDR2: SGHTA and FQGNSA. The V segment lost 0 bases and the J segment 2 bases; nucleotides outside the gene matches: 4. This CDR3 reads CASSLAGGTAYEQYF. CDR3 nucleotide sequence: TGTGCCAGCAGCTTAGCGGGAGGGACCGCCTACGAGCAGTACTTC.

The chain links TRBV4-1 to TRBJ2-7; D gene unclear. This CDR3 contains 13 residues. The V gene lost 7 bases and the J gene lost 7 bases, with 17 bases spanning the gap. CDR1 MGHRA and CDR2 YSYEKL come from the germline V gene. CDR3 protein: CASIMLRPFEQYF. CDR3 sequence (DNA): TGCGCCAGCATTATGCTTCGCCCTTTTGAGCAGTACTTC.

The V and J genes are TRBV18 and TRBJ2-5; perhaps TRBD1 as D (6 bases). CDR1 and CDR2 from the germline V gene are KGHSH and LQKENI. The CDR3 covers 13 residues. Trimming removed 1 base from V and 5 bases from J, with 8 bases in between. CDR3 sequence: CASSPRQGETQYF. The CDR3 region has the DNA TGTGCCAGCTCACCACGTCAGGGGGAGACCCAGTACTTC.

V gene TRBV25-1 combines with J gene TRBJ2-1, with 13 bases aligning to TRBD2. The length of the CDR3 is 15 residues. Trimming took 2 bases from V and 9 from J; bases not matched to a gene: 4. Germline V lookup: CDR1 MGHDK, CDR2 SYGVNS. The CDR3 region is CASSEQTSGRSEQFF. In DNA form, the CDR3 reads TGTGCCAGCAGTGAACAGACTAGCGGGAGGTCTGAGCAGTTCTTC.

The gene calls are TRBV6-1 and TRBJ1-4, with 8 bases matching TRBD1. Germline assignment: CDR1 MNHNS and CDR2 SASEGT. CDR3 size: 16 residues. Losses at the gene ends were 4 bases for V and 5 bases for J; bases not matched to a gene: 9. The DNA of the CDR3 is TGTGCCAGCAGTGGCCGAGAGCGGACAGGGAATGAAAAACTGTTTTTT. Translating gives CASSGRERTGNEKLFF.

This sequence joins TRBV7-9 and TRBJ2-2, with 7 bases identical to TRBD2. Per germline, CDR1 SEHNR and CDR2 FQNEAQ (reference sequence). Trimming cost V 5 bases and J 6 bases; bases outside gene matches: 9. The CDR3 loop spans 15 amino acids. The CDR3 sequence is CASSINPGRAGELFF. CDR3 in DNA: TGTGCCAGCAGCATAAACCCAGGGAGGGCCGGGGAGCTGTTTTTT.

The chain has TRBV6-4 and TRBJ2-1; TRBD2 matches at 9 bases. The V gene's germline CDR1 is MRHNA and CDR2 SNTAGT. Trimming at V came to 6 bases and at J to 8 bases, leaving 8 bases not matched to a gene. The CDR3 is 14 residues long. The CDR3 protein is CASSESSGIYEQFF. The CDR3 coding sequence is TGTGCCAGCAGCGAATCTAGCGGGATATATGAGCAGTTCTTC.

V and J are TRBV5-1 and TRBJ2-1; D perhaps matches TRBD1 (5 bases). Germline lookup yields CDR1 SGHRS and CDR2 YFSETQ. V was shortened by 1 base and J by 5 bases, with 10 bases between the two germline ends. The CDR3 spans 14 residues. CDR3 nucleotides: TGCGCCAGCAGCTTGCTGGGGCTGAACAATGAGCAGTTCTTC. This gives the protein CASSLLGLNNEQFF. The complete variable domain, with remaining parts taken from reference TRBV5-1 and TRBJ2-1, reads KAGVTQTPRYLIKTRGQQVTLSCSPISGHRSVSWYQQTPGQGLQFLFEYFSETQRNKGNFPGRFSGRQFSNSRSEMNVSTLELGDSALYLCASSLLGLNNEQFFGPGTRLTVL.

This clone showed up just once. V gene TRBV29-1 combines with J gene TRBJ2-7; the D gene is possibly TRBD1 (6 bases). This CDR3 is built from 10 residues. Germline CDR1 SQVTM, CDR2 ANQGSEA. The V end lost 7 bases, the J end lost 7 bases, and 11 bases lay between the germline ends. In DNA form, the CDR3 reads TGCAGCGCAGGGGTCGGGGAGCAGTACTTC. Amino acids: CSAGVGEQYF.

The rearrangement links TRBV27 to TRBJ2-2, with a possible D match to TRBD2 (6 bases). CDR1 is MNHEY and CDR2 is SMNVEV in the germline V gene (reference sequence). V was pared by 2 bases and J by 4 bases, with 11 bases between. The CDR3 extends over 15 amino acids. CDR3 DNA sequence: TGTGCCAGCAGTTTAAACGGGAGCCCCACCGGGGAGCTGTTTTTT. Its protein product is CASSLNGSPTGELFF.

This clone was counted a single time. This sequence joins TRBV6-5 and TRBJ2-1, with 9 bases lining up with TRBD2. The V gene's germline CDR1 is MNHEY and CDR2 SVGAGI. The CDR3 consists of 15 residues. The V gene end was trimmed by 6 bases and the J gene end by 3 bases; junction bases not matched to a gene: 6. In nucleotides, the CDR3 is TGTGCCAGCAGGTCCGGGACTAGCAGCTACAATGAGCAGTTCTTC. This encodes CASRSGTSSYNEQFF.

There are a few counts of this clone. The chain is built from TRBV12-5 and TRBJ2-1, with D maybe TRBD2 (5 bases). V lost 3 bases to trimming and J lost 1 base, with 7 bases between them. The CDR3 is 14 residues long. The germline CDR1 and CDR2 sequences are LGHNT and FRNRAP. Here the CDR3 DNA reads TGTGCTAGTGGTTTACTAGGGTCCTACAATGAGCAGTTCTTC. Amino acid sequence: CASGLLGSYNEQFF.

The J gene is TRBJ2-5, the V gene TRBV19; no definite D call. Deletions cut 2 bases from V and 6 bases from J, with 10 bases between. This CDR3 contains 13 residues. Germline-derived CDR1 and CDR2 are LNHDA and SQIVND (reference sequence). The CDR3: CASSISTRQTQYF. DNA for the CDR3: TGTGCCAGTAGTATAAGTACTCGCCAGACCCAGTACTTC.

This clone occurred once. The J gene is TRBJ2-3, the V gene TRBV28; D is unclear. This CDR3 has 13 amino acids. Germline CDR1 is MDHEN and CDR2 is SYDVKM. The ends were cut back, 7 bases at V and 2 bases at J, with 10 bases in the middle. In DNA, the CDR3 is TGTGCCAGCATCGGGCTGCACACAGATACGCAGTATTTT. It encodes CASIGLHTDTQYF.

In DNA, the CDR3 is TGTGCCAGCAGCTCCCGGGGCGGGGAGCTGTTTTTT. It is translated as CASSSRGGELFF. The genes are TRBV7-2 and TRBJ2-2; a weak D match, TRBD2 (5 bases). The CDR3 contains 12 residues. V lost 4 bases and J lost 7, with 7 bases in between. Germline V CDR1 and CDR2: SGHTA, FQGNSA.

This chain joins TRBV23-1 and TRBJ2-7; a possible D gene is TRBD2 (5 bases). TRBV23-1 is flagged as an ORF with uncertain function. This CDR3 region has 13 residues. Trimming took off 6 bases at V and 0 bases at J, with 9 bases between the two ends. The CDR3 DNA is TGCGCCAGCAGCCTTGGGAGCTCCTACGAGCAGTACTTC. This sequence encodes CASSLGSSYEQYF.

The J gene is TRBJ2-1, the V gene TRBV15; 10 bases map to TRBD2. V shed 3 bases, J shed 9 bases, and the junction held 5 bases outside the gene matches. Per germline, CDR1 LNHNV and CDR2 YYDKDF (reference sequence). CDR3 size: 14 residues. The CDR3, as DNA: TGTGCCACCAGCAGGCAGCGGGAGGGCCTTGAGCAGTTCTTC. This encodes CATSRQREGLEQFF.